These 16 T cell receptor beta chains share one sample of origin, sequenced in a study of blood T cell repertoires in COVID-19. The protocol was immunoSEQ multiplex PCR, while the TCRdb copy is restricted to in-frame clones and leaves out a portion. The sample consists of approximately 150,000 clones, approximately 86% of them appearing once. The sequenced sample consisted of peripheral blood. Receptors originate from a woman aged 55-69 years with active or convalescent COVID-19.

The chain is built from TRBV5-6 and TRBJ2-7, with D possibly TRBD1 on 6 matching bases. Trimming left V 4 bases short and J 6 bases short, with 14 bases between. The CDR3 is 13 residues long. Germline V lookup: CDR1 SGHDT, CDR2 YYEEEE. The CDR3: CASSLQGPREQYF. The CDR3 DNA sequence: TGTGCCAGCAGCCTACAGGGACCTCGCGAGCAGTACTTC. Looking up the rest from reference TRBV5-6 and TRBJ2-7 gives the full variable domain: DAGVTQSPTHLIKTRGQQVTLRCSPKSGHDTVSWYQQALGQGPQFIFQYYEEEERQRGNFPDRFSGHQFPNYSSELNVNALLLGDSALYLCASSLQGPREQYFGPGTRLTVT.

V is TRBV5-5 and J is TRBJ2-7; 7 positions match TRBD2. V lost 1 base, J lost 7 bases, and 14 bases stayed unmatched. CDR1 and CDR2 (germline): SGHKS, YYEKEE (reference sequence). The CDR3 runs to 16 residues. The CDR3 sequence is CASSLSGGRLAGEQYF. As DNA, the CDR3 is TGTGCCAGCAGCTTGAGTGGGGGAAGACTAGCCGGAGAGCAGTACTTC.

This rearrangement joins TRBV5-1 to TRBJ1-1; 8 positions agree with TRBD1. This CDR3 has 14 amino acids. Germline assignment: CDR1 SGHRS and CDR2 YFSETQ. The trim removed 1 base at V and 5 bases at J, leaving 4 bases unmatched. CDR3 loop: CASSLQGARTEAFF. The CDR3 DNA is TGCGCCAGCAGCTTGCAGGGGGCAAGAACTGAAGCTTTCTTT.

J is TRBJ1-1 and V is TRBV5-6; 8 positions agree with TRBD1. CDR1 SGHDT and CDR2 YYEEEE come from the germline V gene. The CDR3 has 12 amino acids. V lost 5 bases to trimming and J lost 11 bases; unmatched junction nucleotides: 8. The CDR3 coding sequence is TGTGCCAGCAGTACCTGGCAGGGGGCGGCTTTCTTT. It encodes CASSTWQGAAFF.

This clone has just one count. The chain employs TRBV5-1 and TRBJ2-2, with D possibly TRBD2 on 5 matching bases. Germline loops: CDR1 SGHRS, CDR2 YFSETQ. The CDR3 has 15 residues. Trimming took off 1 base at V and 2 bases at J, with 9 bases between the two ends. The CDR3 sequence: CASSLWGDNTGELFF. In nucleotides, the CDR3 is TGCGCCAGCAGCTTGTGGGGAGACAACACCGGGGAGCTGTTTTTT.

The chain couples TRBV7-2 to TRBJ1-6; tentatively, D is TRBD1 (5 bases). CDR1 and CDR2 (germline): SGHTA, FQGNSA. The CDR3 consists of 13 residues. V lost 5 bases and J lost 8, with 10 bases in between. The CDR3 DNA reads TGTGCCAGCAGCACGACAGAAGATTCACCCCTCCACTTT. The encoded protein is CASSTTEDSPLHF.

The V call is TRBV18, the J call TRBJ1-3; TRBD1 aligns across 7 bases. The CDR3 contains 16 residues. In germline, CDR1 is KGHSH, CDR2 LQKENI. J gave up 0 bases and V 0 bases, and 2 bases lay outside the gene matches. The chain's CDR3 is CASSPPGQSSGNTIYF. CDR3 sequence (DNA): TGTGCCAGCTCACCACCGGGACAGAGCTCTGGAAACACCATATATTTT.

The rearrangement links TRBV7-2 to TRBJ2-7, with 9 nucleotides matching TRBD2. The CDR3 loop spans 16 amino acids. V was pared by 2 bases and J by 0 bases, with 5 bases of the junction left unmatched. Germline V CDR1 and CDR2: SGHTA, FQGNSA. In nucleotides, the CDR3 is TGTGCCAGCAGCTTATGGGCGGGGGGGAGCTCCTACGAGCAGTACTTC. It is translated as CASSLWAGGSSYEQYF.

The chain links TRBV2 to TRBJ1-1; D possibly corresponds to TRBD1 (6 bases). Trimming left V 7 bases short and J 11 bases short, with 17 bases between. The length of the CDR3 is 12 residues. Germline CDR1 and CDR2: SNHLY and FYNNEI. The DNA of the CDR3 is TGTGCCAGCAAGCCTGAGGGGGATAGCGCTTTCTTT. Its protein is CASKPEGDSAFF.

The rearrangement uses TRBV3-1 (or the pseudogene TRBV3-2) and TRBJ2-1, with D possibly TRBD2 on 7 matching bases. Trimming removed 0 bases at V and 5 bases at J, with 14 bases between. This CDR3 region has 16 residues. Germline CDR1 and CDR2: LGHDT and YNNKEL (reference sequence). CDR3 coding DNA: TGTGCCAGCAGCCAAGAGGGGGGGGCTCACCACAATGAGCAGTTCTTC. Translating gives CASSQEGGAHHNEQFF.

The chain links TRBV12-5 to TRBJ1-2, with D perhaps TRBD1 (6 bases). Germline loops: CDR1 LGHNT, CDR2 FRNRAP. The CDR3 loop spans 15 amino acids. Trimming removed 0 bases from V and 4 bases from J, with 12 bases in between. The CDR3 loop reads CASGLVLQGFYGYTF. DNA for the CDR3: TGTGCTAGTGGTTTGGTATTACAGGGCTTCTATGGCTACACCTTC.

The chain has TRBV3-1 (or the pseudogene TRBV3-2) and TRBJ1-5; D is undetermined. The CDR3 runs to 13 residues. Germline V gene lookup returns CDR1 LGHDT and CDR2 YNNKEL (reference sequence). V lost 0 bases, J lost 6 bases, and 6 bases lay in between. This chain's CDR3 is CASSQDWSQPQHF. For the CDR3, the DNA is TGTGCCAGCAGCCAAGATTGGAGTCAGCCCCAGCATTTT.

DNA for the CDR3: TGCAGCGTTGAGGTCAGGCGACTAGCGGGGGGGCCAAGAGATACGCAGTATTTT. It encodes CSVEVRRLAGGPRDTQYF. V usage is TRBV29-1 and J usage is TRBJ2-3; 14 nucleotides line up with TRBD2. This CDR3 is 18 amino acids long. With V trimmed by 3 bases and J by 5 bases, 13 bases remained unmatched. The germline gives CDR1 SQVTM, CDR2 ANQGSEA.

The chain couples TRBV30 to TRBJ2-1, with no clear D. Germline CDR1 reads GTSNPN; CDR2 reads SVGIG (reference sequence). The CDR3 sequence is 13 residues long. Trimming shortened V by 3 bases and J by 4 bases, and 10 bases separated the two germline ends. CDR3 amino acids: CAWRRNMYNEQFF. The CDR3 DNA follows: TGTGCCTGGAGGCGGAACATGTACAATGAGCAGTTCTTC. Filled out from reference TRBV30 and TRBJ2-1, the complete variable domain reads SQTIHQWPATLVQPVGSPLSLECTVEGTSNPNLYWYRQAAGRGLQLLFYSVGIGQISSEVPQNLSASRPQDRQFILSSKKLLLSDSGFYLCAWRRNMYNEQFFGPGTRLTVL.

The chain joins TRBV5-1 to TRBJ1-1; TRBD1 aligns across 7 bases. Germline V gene data show CDR1 as SGHRS and CDR2 as YFSETQ. The trim removed 0 bases at V and 1 base at J, leaving 3 bases unmatched. There are 15 residues in the CDR3. The DNA of the CDR3 is TGCGCCAGCAGCTTGGTCGGGACAGAGAACACTGAAGCTTTCTTT. Translation gives CASSLVGTENTEAFF.

In this sample, this clone turned up a few times. The rearrangement uses TRBV3-1 (or the pseudogene TRBV3-2) and TRBJ1-1; D is perhaps TRBD1 (5 bases). Trimming shortened V by 2 bases and J by 2 bases, and 9 bases separated the two germline ends. CDR1 is LGHDT and CDR2 is YNNKEL in the germline V gene (reference sequence). CDR3 length: 14 amino acids. The chain's CDR3 is CASSQRGENTEAFF. CDR3 in DNA: TGTGCCAGCAGCCAAAGGGGCGAAAACACTGAAGCTTTCTTT.